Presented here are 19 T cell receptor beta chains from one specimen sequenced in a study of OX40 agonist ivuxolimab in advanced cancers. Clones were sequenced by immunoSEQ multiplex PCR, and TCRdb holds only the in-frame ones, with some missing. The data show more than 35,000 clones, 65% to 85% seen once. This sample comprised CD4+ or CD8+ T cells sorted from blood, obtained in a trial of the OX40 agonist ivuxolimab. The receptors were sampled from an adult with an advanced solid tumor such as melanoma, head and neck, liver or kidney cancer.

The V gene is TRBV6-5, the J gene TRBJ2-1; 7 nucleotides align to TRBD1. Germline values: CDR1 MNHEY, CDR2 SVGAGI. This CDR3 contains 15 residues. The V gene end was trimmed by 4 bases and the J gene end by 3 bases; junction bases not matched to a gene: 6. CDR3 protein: CASSSLGTDYNEQFF. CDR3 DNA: TGTGCCAGCAGTTCACTTGGGACAGACTACAATGAGCAGTTCTTC.

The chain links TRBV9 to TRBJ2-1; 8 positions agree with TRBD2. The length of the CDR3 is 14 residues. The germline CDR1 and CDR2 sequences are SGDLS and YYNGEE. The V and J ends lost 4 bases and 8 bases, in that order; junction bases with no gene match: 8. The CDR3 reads CASSSSGGNYEQFF. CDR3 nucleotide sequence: TGTGCCAGCAGCTCCTCGGGGGGGAATTATGAGCAGTTCTTC.

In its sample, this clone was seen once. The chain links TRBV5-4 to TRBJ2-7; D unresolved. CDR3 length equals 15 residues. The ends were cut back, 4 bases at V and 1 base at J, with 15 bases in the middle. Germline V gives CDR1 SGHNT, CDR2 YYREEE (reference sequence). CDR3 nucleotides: TGTGCCAGCAGCGGGGTGGGTAAAGGGTCCTACGAGCAGTACTTC. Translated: CASSGVGKGSYEQYF.

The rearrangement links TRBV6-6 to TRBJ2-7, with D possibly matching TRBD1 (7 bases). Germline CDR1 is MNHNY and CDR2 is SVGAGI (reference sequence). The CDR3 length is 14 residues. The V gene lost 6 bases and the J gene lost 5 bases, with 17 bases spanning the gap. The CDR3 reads CASSPGGTVHEQYF. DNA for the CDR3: TGTGCCAGCAGCCCTGGCGGGACAGTCCACGAGCAGTACTTC.

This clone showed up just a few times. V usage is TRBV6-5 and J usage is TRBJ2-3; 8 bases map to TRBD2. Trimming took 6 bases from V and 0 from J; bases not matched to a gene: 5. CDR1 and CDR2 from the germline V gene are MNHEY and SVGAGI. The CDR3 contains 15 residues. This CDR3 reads CASRGIAGSTDTQYF. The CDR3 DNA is TGTGCCAGCAGGGGCATAGCGGGGAGCACAGATACGCAGTATTTT.

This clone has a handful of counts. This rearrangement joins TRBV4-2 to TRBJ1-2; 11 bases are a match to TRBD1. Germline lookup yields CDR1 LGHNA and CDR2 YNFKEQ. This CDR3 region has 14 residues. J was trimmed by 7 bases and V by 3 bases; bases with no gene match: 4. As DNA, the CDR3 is TGTGCCAGCAGCCATGGACAGGGGGCGCGTGGCTACACCTTC. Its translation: CASSHGQGARGYTF.

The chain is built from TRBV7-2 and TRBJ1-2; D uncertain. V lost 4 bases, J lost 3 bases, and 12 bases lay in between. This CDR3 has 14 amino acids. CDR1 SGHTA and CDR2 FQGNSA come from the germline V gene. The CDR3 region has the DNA TGTGCCAGCAGCTCCGGCCGGGCCCACTATGGCTACACCTTC. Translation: CASSSGRAHYGYTF.

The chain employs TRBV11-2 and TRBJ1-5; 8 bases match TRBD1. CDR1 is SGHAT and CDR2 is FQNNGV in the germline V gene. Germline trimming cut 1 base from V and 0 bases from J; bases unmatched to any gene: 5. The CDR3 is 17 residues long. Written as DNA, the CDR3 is TGTGCCAGCAGCTTAGGGACAGGGTCGTATAGCAATCAGCCCCAGCATTTT. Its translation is CASSLGTGSYSNQPQHF.

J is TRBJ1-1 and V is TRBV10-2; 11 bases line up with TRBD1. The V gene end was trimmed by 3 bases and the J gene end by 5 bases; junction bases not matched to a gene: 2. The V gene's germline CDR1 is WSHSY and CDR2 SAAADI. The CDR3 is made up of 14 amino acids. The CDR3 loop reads CASSEGQGATEAFF. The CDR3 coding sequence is TGCGCCAGCAGTGAAGGACAGGGGGCAACTGAAGCTTTCTTT.

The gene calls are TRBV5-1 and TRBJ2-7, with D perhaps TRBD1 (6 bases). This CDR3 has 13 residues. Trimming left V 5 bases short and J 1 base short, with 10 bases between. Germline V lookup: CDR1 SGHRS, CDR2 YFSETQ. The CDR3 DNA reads TGCGCCAGCAGGGAAACAGGGTCCTACGAGCAGTACTTC. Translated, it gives CASRETGSYEQYF.

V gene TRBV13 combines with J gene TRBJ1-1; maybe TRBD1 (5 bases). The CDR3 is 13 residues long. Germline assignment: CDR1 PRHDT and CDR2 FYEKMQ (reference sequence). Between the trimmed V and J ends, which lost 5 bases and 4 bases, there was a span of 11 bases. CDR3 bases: TGTGCCAGCAGCCGCCAGGGACCCACTGAAGCTTTCTTT. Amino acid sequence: CASSRQGPTEAFF.

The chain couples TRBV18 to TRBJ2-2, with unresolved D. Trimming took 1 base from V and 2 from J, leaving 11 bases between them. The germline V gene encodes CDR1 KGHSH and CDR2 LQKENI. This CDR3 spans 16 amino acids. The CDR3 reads CASSPRWAVNTGELFF. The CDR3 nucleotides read TGTGCCAGCTCACCACGGTGGGCAGTAAACACCGGGGAGCTGTTTTTT.

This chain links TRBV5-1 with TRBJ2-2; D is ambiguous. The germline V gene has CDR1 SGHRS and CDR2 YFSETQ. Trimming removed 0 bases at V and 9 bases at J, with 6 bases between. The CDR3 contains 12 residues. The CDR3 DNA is TGCGCCAGCAGCTTGGATGGCTGGGAGCTGTTTTTT. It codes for CASSLDGWELFF.

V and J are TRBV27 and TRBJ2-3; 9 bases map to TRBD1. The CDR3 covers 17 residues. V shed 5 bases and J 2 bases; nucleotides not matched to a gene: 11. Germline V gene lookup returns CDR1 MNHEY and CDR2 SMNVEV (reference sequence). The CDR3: CASSPLRTGVITDTQYF. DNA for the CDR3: TGTGCCAGCAGTCCGCTACGGACAGGGGTGATCACAGATACGCAGTATTTT.

The CDR3 spells CASSIQGVVPRMEQYF. In DNA, the CDR3 is TGTGCCAGTAGTATCCAGGGGGTTGTTCCACGGATGGAGCAGTACTTC. The chain couples TRBV19 to TRBJ2-7, with 7 bases identical to TRBD1. The CDR3 has 16 amino acids. Germline V gene lookup returns CDR1 LNHDA and CDR2 SQIVND (reference sequence). V was clipped by 3 bases and J by 7 bases; unmatched bases: 15. Using reference TRBV19 and TRBJ2-7 for the parts outside the CDR3, the full variable domain is DGGITQSPKYLFRKEGQNVTLSCEQNLNHDAMYWYRQDPGQGLRLIYYSQIVNDFQKGDIAEGYSVSREKKESFPLTVTSAQKNPTAFYLCASSIQGVVPRMEQYFGPGTRLTVT.

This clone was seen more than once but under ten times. DNA of the CDR3: TGCGCCAGCAGCCTCAGGGTAGAGGCTACTAATGAAAAACTGTTTTTT. Translation gives CASSLRVEATNEKLFF. V is TRBV4-1 and J is TRBJ1-4; possibly TRBD1 for D (5 bases). Deletions cut 4 bases from V and 2 bases from J, with 14 bases between. The CDR3 extends over 16 amino acids. Germline V CDR1 and CDR2: MGHRA, YSYEKL.

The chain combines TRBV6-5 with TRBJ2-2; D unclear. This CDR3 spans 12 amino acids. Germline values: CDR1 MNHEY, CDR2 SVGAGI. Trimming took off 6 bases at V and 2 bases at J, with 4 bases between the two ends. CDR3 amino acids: CASRLNTGELFF. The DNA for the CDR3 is TGTGCCAGCAGGCTAAACACCGGGGAGCTGTTTTTT.

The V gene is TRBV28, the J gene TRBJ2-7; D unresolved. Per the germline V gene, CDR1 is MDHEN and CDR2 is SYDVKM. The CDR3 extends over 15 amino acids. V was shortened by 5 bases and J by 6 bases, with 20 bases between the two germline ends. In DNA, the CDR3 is TGTGCCAGCAGTGTACCGGATGGAAAAGGGTTCGAGCAGTACTTC. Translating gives CASSVPDGKGFEQYF.

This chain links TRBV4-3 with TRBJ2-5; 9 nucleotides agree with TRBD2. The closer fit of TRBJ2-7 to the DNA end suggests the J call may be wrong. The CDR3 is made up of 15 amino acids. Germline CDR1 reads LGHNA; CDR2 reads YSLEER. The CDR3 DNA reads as TGCGCCAGCAGCTCCTATAGCGGGAGTACCTACGAGCAGTACTTC. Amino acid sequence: CASSSYSGSTYEQYF.